This TCR beta chain was identified in a study of cytomegalovirus exposure and HLA in healthy donors (dated by TCRdb to 2016 to 2017). The study in broad terms: An earlier analysis of about 530 of the donors reported around 280 Gb of sequence data and 117 million unique TCR beta sequences obtained from approximately 180 million T cells. Among about 370 genotyped donors of the cohort, an average of around 220,000 unique TCR beta nucleotide sequences was sequenced per donor, of which approximately 19% were non-productive. The number of typed donors differed by locus: about 629-630 for A, B, C, DRB1 and DQB1; 522 for DQA1; some 590 for DPA1; and roughly 470 for DPB1. An earlier analysis of 587 of the donors used high-throughput TCR beta sequencing to judge whether each TCR beta V gene segment behaved as functional or pseudogenic. Every discovery cohort repertoire had been produced on one sequencing platform. Donor age, sex, ethnicity and CMV serostatus were compiled together with the repertoire data. About 5 DR-DQ haplotypes were handled as single units for association and clustering, since linkage in the cohort was strong. The later analysis used no new phenotypic data to find candidate immune exposures, relying instead on TCR beta sequences and their occurrence across donors. HLA typing covered class I and class II loci at four-digit resolution. Using immunosequencing, the study profiled T cell repertoires from around 670 subjects and related those repertoires to cytomegalovirus serostatus. A later analysis re-analyzed previously published TCR beta repertoires from roughly 690 donors and added high-resolution HLA genotyping to study TCR occurrence patterns. An early release that covered approximately 600 HLA-typed donors contained approximately 290 gigabases of sequencing data and about 93 million unique TCR sequences. Among the roughly 400 genotyped donors, more than 70% belonged to the genetic ancestry cluster associated with self-reported Caucasian donors. To predict cytomegalovirus infection status, the study combined high-throughput TCR immunosequencing, statistical association of individual TCRs with disease status, and machine learning. In a later genetic analysis, genome-wide SNP genotypes for about 55% of the roughly 700 donors were used, and that subset was treated as a discovery cohort. A separate validation cohort of about 110 different subjects was used in addition to the 666-subject first cohort. The aim of the study was to test whether cataloging public T cell receptors could identify signatures of past pathogen exposure. Overall study outcomes, separate from this receptor: Correlated functional status among segregating V segments might be attributable to linkage disequilibrium, but an unknown experimental factor could not be ruled out. According to a later analysis, TCR association rates differed among HLA loci, with DRB1 alleles showing the most associated TCRs and HLA-C alleles showing the fewest. Because HLA typing was unavailable for some donors at each locus, only the typed subset was used in association tests. The study listed approximately 150 TCR beta chains as associated with cytomegalovirus. In a later analysis, HLA-associated TCR beta chains were found to be more clonally expanded and to have lower generation probabilities than equally common non-associated chains. According to a later analysis, most CMV-associated TCR beta chains appeared to be HLA-restricted, and the HLA associations seemed to be driven largely by CMV exposure. A later analysis associated about 17,000 TCR beta sequences with specific HLA alleles at a false discovery rate of 0.05. Broadly in line with IMGT annotations, most TCR beta V segments showed up in productive rearrangements about 87% or about 30% of the time in an earlier analysis of several hundred of the donors. A cluster of highly shared sequence variants was judged likely to be a technical artifact of the sequencing pipeline. The classifier was reported to diagnose cytomegalovirus status with high specificity and sensitivity in both the original cohort and the validation cohort. A few of the identified cytomegalovirus-associated TCR beta chains were confirmed in vitro to be specific for cytomegalovirus antigens. Because the 87-base-pair reads could not distinguish some IMGT-functional V segments, including TRBV6-2 and TRBV6-3, those segments were excluded. A further reported finding was that TCR beta sequences accurately predicted the HLA-A and HLA-B alleles for most subjects in the first cohort. This cohort had only TCR beta chains sequenced, and the lack of alpha or paired-chain data limited which features could be detected. While some public TCRs were present in many individuals, most TCR sequences turned up only very rarely across donors. Assigning TCR associations to individual alleles was difficult when HLA alleles, especially DR and DQ, strongly co-occurred. Immune exposure information for the cohort was limited to CMV serostatus. A later genetic analysis reported fewer N-insertions in productive TCRs among donors in an Asian-associated ancestry cluster than the roughly 620-donor mean. The presence/absence analyses assumed that sequencing depth was roughly uniform across donors, and that assumption may not be true. The authors suggested that the approach could potentially be generalized to other disease states and immunological phenotypes. According to a later analysis, parvovirus B19, influenza, CMV and Epstein-Barr virus appeared linked to several top co-occurrence clusters. Because counts were too low, approximately 18 rarely observed V segments, including chromosome 9 orphons, were excluded from the earlier analysis of a few hundred of the donors. An association between a missense DCLRE1C variant and V-gene and J-gene trimming of TCR beta chains was found in a later genetic analysis and replicated in an independent cohort.

As to this clone: Its antigen is unknown. No much larger clone exists at a distance of one base, and base qualities are not known.

In total, 630 or so healthy bone marrow donors made up the cohort. At the time of sampling, every cohort member was nominally healthy, though immune exposures that went unrecorded were likely present. The donor tested CMV seropositive, placing the donor among the roughly 300 seropositive members of the cohort. Each donor provided a peripheral blood sample, and peripheral blood mononuclear cells were used for TCR beta sequencing. Genomic DNA extraction from the blood cell samples was performed with the Qiagen DNeasy Blood Extraction Kit. Library generation was performed with the immunoSEQ multiplex PCR assay. A mixture of 60 forward primers for TCR Vbeta segments and 13 reverse primers for TCR Jbeta segments was used in the multiplex PCR. Amplification of the CDR3 region of rearranged TCR beta genes was performed with a multiplex PCR assay on genomic DNA. Amplified TCR beta libraries were sequenced as 87-base-pair reads on the Illumina HiSeq System. In the original analysis: Across the roughly 670 repertoires, a later analysis counted tens of millions of unique TCR beta chains, roughly 11 million of which were shared by at least two donors. A nearest-neighbor algorithm error-corrected the raw reads and collapsed the reads into unique sequences, merging closely related sequences to remove PCR and sequencing errors. V, D and J gene segments were assigned by aligning CDR3 sequences to IMGT reference sequences. For a sequence to be retained, at least a six-nucleotide match to both a V gene segment and a J gene segment was required. A rearrangement counted as productive if the CDR3 had no stop codons and remained in frame with V and J, and every other rearrangement counted as non-productive. Following IMGT convention, CDR3 was defined as the stretch from the second conserved V-encoded cysteine to the conserved J-encoded phenylalanine. In an earlier analysis of 500 to 650 of the donors, sequences lacking an unambiguous match to a single V gene segment were excluded. In an earlier analysis of approximately 550 of the donors, V segments were called functional above 56.7% productive rearrangements and were called segregating when the between-donor standard deviation exceeded 5%. A statistical classification framework was built for diagnosing cytomegalovirus status from the catalog of TCR beta chain sequences. In a later analysis, TCR nucleotide sequences were compared against IMGT/GENE-DB human TR gene sequences so that V and J genes could be assigned. In a later analysis, CDR3 sequences and most-parsimonious VDJ recombination scenarios were assigned using the TCRdist pipeline. In a later analysis, each TCR beta chain was defined by its CDR3 amino acid sequence together with its V-gene family, and reads without a unique V-gene family were excluded. A later analysis removed 500 to 650 highly shared, low-generation-probability nucleotide sequences to deal with suspected cross-contamination and a sequencing artifact. For each public chain, a later analysis derived a clonal expansion index from normalized ranks of inferred template counts within each repertoire. A later analysis computed generation probabilities with a VDJ recombination model fitted to out-of-frame rearrangements, and checked the results against IGoR. In a later analysis, TCR-TCR, TCR-HLA and TCR-CMV co-occurrence was scored with hypergeometric tests, and a repertoire-size bias correction was applied to TCR pairs. In a later analysis, false discovery rates were estimated by permuting HLA or CMV assignments 20 times. A later analysis grouped co-occurring TCRs with DBSCAN, adding TCRdist sequence similarity when clustering within HLA-allele-positive subsets. Repertoires with fewer than 30,000 or more than 120,000 public chains were left out of co-occurrence clustering, as were several repertoires with anomalous nucleotide sharing. Here the immuneACCESS table is served through TCRdb, limited to in-frame sequences with V and J called. Missing clones are a known gap in these copies; in checked studies unresolved V genes cover under half, and the rest lacks a known reason. V, J and clone size are taken as reported in that table, and D and trimming were inferred from the DNA itself. Here the sample has some 180,000 clones; 65% to 85% occur a single time. The ten largest clonotypes hold over 1.5% of the sample.

CDR1 and CDR2 were assigned from the germline V gene (reference sequence) as MNHEY and SMNVEV. Trimming takes 6 bases off V and 6 bases off J; junction bases not matched to a gene: 12. Including the terminal cysteine and phenylalanine, the CDR3 comprises 15 residues. Only CDR3 DNA remains: 45 bases, in frame from the first base. Specimen: PBMCs. In this chain, TRBV27 is recombined with TRBJ2-7, and 9 junction bases match TRBD1. The receptor comes from a man between 40 and 49 years old in good health and CMV-seropositive. CDR3 loop: CASRLGQQTGGEQYF. The sequence in DNA is TGTGCCAGCAGACTGGGGCAACAGACAGGGGGCGAGCAGTACTTC.